This entry lists 14 T cell receptor beta chains sequenced from one sample in a study of T cells after yellow fever vaccination. One entry per CDR3 protein results from TCRdb running MiXCR on the 5' RACE reads. Here the sample spans approximately 550,000 distinct CDR3 sequences, roughly 13% being singletons. Material: PBMCs, obtained on the day of the yellow fever booster vaccination. The receptors here all came from a man aged 25-40 years who received the YFV17D yellow fever vaccine.

This clonotype was found a few times. The genes are TRBV7-2 and TRBJ2-7; 7 nucleotides align to TRBD2. There are 13 residues in the CDR3. V trimming: 5 bases; J trimming: 6 bases; junction bases outside the gene matches: 7. Germline-derived CDR1 and CDR2 are SGHTA and FQGNSA. In DNA form, the CDR3 reads TGTGCCAGCAGCCCCGGGACTATCGCCGAGCAGTACTTC. Its protein product is CASSPGTIAEQYF.

The sample holds a few counts of this clonotype. V gene TRBV19 combines with J gene TRBJ2-3; D may be TRBD1 or TRBD2 (6 bases each). The germline gives CDR1 LNHDA, CDR2 SQIVND (reference sequence). The CDR3 sequence is 14 residues long. V was shortened by 9 bases and J by 6 bases, with 19 bases between the two germline ends. This CDR3 reads CASQRRGSPDTQYF. CDR3 in DNA: TGTGCCAGCCAGAGGAGGGGGAGTCCGGATACGCAGTATTTT.

This clonotype occurred once. A read error may produce the germline difference seen at one junction end. The CDR3 region has the DNA TGTGCCAGCAGCGTAGCAGACGGATCCTACGAGCAGTACTTC. Amino acid sequence: CASSVADGSYEQYF. The rearrangement links TRBV7-2 to TRBJ2-7; no firm D call. Germline V gene sequence: CDR1 SGHTA, CDR2 FQGNSA. The CDR3 totals 14 residues. The full variable domain, its missing parts supplied by reference TRBV7-2 and TRBJ2-7, is GAGVSQSPSNKVTEKGKDVELRCDPISGHTALYWYRQSLGQGLEFLIYFQGNSAPDKSGLPSDRFSAERTGGSVSTLTIQRTQQEDSAVYLCASSVADGSYEQYFGPGTRLTVT.

A few counts support this clonotype. The genes are TRBV29-1 and TRBJ2-2; the D call may be TRBD1 or TRBD2 (6 bases each). Germline V gives CDR1 SQVTM, CDR2 ANQGSEA. CDR3 length: 13 residues. The V gene lost 6 bases and the J gene lost 9 bases, with 17 bases spanning the gap. The chain's CDR3 is CSVPGPGARELFF. DNA of the CDR3: TGCAGCGTACCAGGGCCGGGGGCCCGGGAGCTGTTTTTT.

This clonotype was observed a few times. The V gene is TRBV12-3 or TRBV12-4, the J gene TRBJ2-7; D gene uncertain. V was clipped by 0 bases and J by 2 bases, with 8 bases between them. This CDR3 is built from 14 residues. CDR3 DNA sequence: TGTGCCAGCAGTTTAGCCCTTGGCACCTACGAGCAGTACTTC. It is translated as CASSLALGTYEQYF.

Details on this clonotype: The junction departs from the called germline gene at one end, perhaps through a read error. The CDR3 DNA follows: TGTGCCAGCAGCCTCTCCAGGGGAGATACGCAGTATTTT. It specifies CASSLSRGDTQYF. The chain is built from TRBV10-2 and TRBJ2-3, with a weak D call TRBD1 (6 bases). Germline V gives CDR1 WSHSY, CDR2 SAAADI. The CDR3 is 13 amino acids.

The chain uses TRBV6-1 and TRBJ2-1; TRBD1 is a possible D gene (5 bases). V was trimmed by 2 bases and J by 10 bases, leaving 6 bases between them. The CDR3 spans 11 residues. From germline, CDR1 is MNHNS and CDR2 SASEGT. CDR3 sequence: CASSERTEQFF. The CDR3 region has the DNA TGTGCCAGCAGTGAAAGGACAGAGCAGTTCTTC.

Comment on this clonotype: A much larger clone lies one base from this, so it may be a read error. The V gene is TRBV5-1, the J gene TRBJ2-1; 7 bases are a match to TRBD2. The V gene's germline CDR1 is SGHRS and CDR2 YFSETQ. The CDR3 totals 15 residues. After removal of 0 bases from V and 9 bases from J, the junction contained 9 bases not matched to a gene. This CDR3 reads CASSLDLAEICEQFF. The CDR3 DNA is TGCGCCAGCAGCTTGGATCTAGCGGAAATATGTGAGCAGTTCTTC.

The DNA of the CDR3 is TGCAGTGCGGGGAAAGACGGGTACGAGCAGTACTTC. It codes for CSAGKDGYEQYF. This chain links TRBV20-1 with TRBJ2-7; no clear D gene. Looked up from germline, CDR1 is DFQATT and CDR2 is SNEGSKA (reference sequence). The CDR3 consists of 12 residues. Trimming stripped 6 bases from V and 4 bases from J, with 13 bases between.

The rearrangement links TRBV2 to TRBJ2-6; the D is unclear. The CDR3 is made up of 15 amino acids. From germline, CDR1 is SNHLY and CDR2 FYNNEI. With 7 bases removed from V and 0 bases from J, the gap between germline ends came to 10 bases. The CDR3 reads CASTRTPSGANVLTF. CDR3 coding DNA: TGTGCCAGCACTCGGACGCCCTCTGGGGCCAACGTCCTGACTTTC.

The chain links TRBV5-4 to TRBJ2-5; 14 nucleotides match TRBD2. The CDR3 totals 16 residues. V lost 3 bases to trimming and J lost 7 bases; unmatched junction nucleotides: 8. From germline, CDR1 is SGHNT and CDR2 YYREEE (reference sequence). This chain's CDR3 is CASSSGTSGSFGTQYF. As DNA, the CDR3 is TGTGCCAGCAGCTCCGGGACTAGCGGGAGCTTTGGGACCCAGTACTTC.

The chain employs TRBV6-6 and TRBJ2-1, with D maybe TRBD2 (6 bases). Germline V gives CDR1 MNHNY, CDR2 SVGAGI (reference sequence). This CDR3 spans 12 amino acids. The V and J ends lost 8 bases and 9 bases respectively, with 14 bases between them. The CDR3: CASGRDRSEQFF. CDR3 DNA: TGTGCCAGCGGGCGGGATAGAAGTGAGCAGTTCTTC.

The genes are TRBV6-2 or TRBV6-3 and TRBJ1-1; D is possibly TRBD1 (5 bases). The CDR3 sequence is 14 residues long. The V and J ends lost 1 base and 1 base respectively, with 7 bases between them. CDR1 is MNHEY and CDR2 is SVGEGT in the germline V gene. The CDR3 region is CASSYYRKNTEAFF. The DNA for the CDR3 is TGTGCCAGCAGTTACTACAGGAAGAACACTGAAGCTTTCTTT.

The V gene is TRBV6-2 or TRBV6-3, the J gene TRBJ2-5; D is ambiguous. V was cut by 6 bases and J by 4 bases, with 6 bases left in between. This CDR3 region has 11 residues. Germline CDR1 MNHEY, CDR2 SVGEGT. The CDR3 reads CASRNGETQYF. CDR3 bases: TGTGCCAGCAGAAATGGAGAGACCCAGTACTTC.